One sample yielded the 3 T cell receptor beta chains listed below, sequenced in a study of graft-versus-host responses after intestinal transplantation. These receptors lack a known antigen. Using immunoSEQ multiplex PCR, the repertoire was profiled, and TCRdb retains in-frame clones only, with some absent. The table lists about 51,000 clones, more than 80% of them singletons. Sequencing used unstimulated CD4+ T cells sorted from spleen or lymph node cells, obtained before transplant. All receptors derive from a human donor who was the organ donor for an intestinal transplant.

The chain links TRBV6-1 to TRBJ1-5, with D possibly being TRBD1 (6 bases). Germline CDR1 is MNHNS and CDR2 is SASEGT. V gave up 1 base and J gave up 8 bases, with 15 bases separating them. This CDR3 is built from 15 residues. CDR3 bases: TGTGCCAGCAGTGAAGTTGGGGGGGGCTGGGAGCCCCAGCATTTT. Translating it yields CASSEVGGGWEPQHF.

This clone has only one observation. The chain combines TRBV15 with TRBJ1-4; a possible D gene is TRBD1 (5 bases). The CDR3 length is 16 residues. Deletions cut 3 bases from V and 5 bases from J, with 16 bases between. CDR1 is LNHNV, CDR2 YYDKDF, per germline (reference sequence). CDR3 in amino acids: CATSSHPGGGNEKLFF. The CDR3 DNA reads TGTGCCACCAGCAGCCACCCTGGGGGAGGAAATGAAAAACTGTTTTTT.

This chain uses TRBV7-2 with TRBJ1-5, with D tentatively TRBD1 (5 bases). The ends were cut back, 5 bases at V and 3 bases at J, with 17 bases in the middle. CDR3 length: 16 residues. The germline CDR1 and CDR2 sequences are SGHTA and FQGNSA. The DNA of the CDR3 is TGTGCCAGCAGCCCCTCCTCGGCAGGGTTCAATCAGCCCCAGCATTTT. Its translation is CASSPSSAGFNQPQHF.